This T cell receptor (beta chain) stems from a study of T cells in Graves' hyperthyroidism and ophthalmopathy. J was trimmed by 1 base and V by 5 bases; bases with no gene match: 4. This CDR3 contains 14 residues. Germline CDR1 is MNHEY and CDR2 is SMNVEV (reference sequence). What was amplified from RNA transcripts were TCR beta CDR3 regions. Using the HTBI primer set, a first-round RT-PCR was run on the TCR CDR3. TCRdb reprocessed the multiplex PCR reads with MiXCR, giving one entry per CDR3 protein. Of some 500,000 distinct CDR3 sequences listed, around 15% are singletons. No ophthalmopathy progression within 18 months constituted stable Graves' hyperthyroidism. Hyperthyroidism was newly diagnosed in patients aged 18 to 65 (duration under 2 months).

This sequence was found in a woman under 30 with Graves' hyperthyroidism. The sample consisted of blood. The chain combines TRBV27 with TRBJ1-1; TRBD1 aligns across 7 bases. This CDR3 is CASSGGQQNTEAFF. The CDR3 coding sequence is TGTGCCAGCAGTGGGGGACAGCAGAACACTGAAGCTTTCTTT.